The sequence of this T cell receptor (beta chain) was determined in a study of blood T cells in healthy people across ages. This clonotype has a handful of counts. Its specificity is unknown. Study results and caveats: TCR beta diversity per million T cells fell roughly linearly with age.

Germline V gene data show CDR1 as LNHNV and CDR2 as YYDKDF (reference sequence). The length of the CDR3 is 13 residues. V lost 2 bases, J lost 6 bases, and 9 bases lay in between. With each sample, at least 5 micrograms of total RNA were extracted. Through a sample-barcoded 5' primer and a J-beta primer mix, a second PCR was run for roughly 7 to 11 cycles. Using its own MiXCR run on the 5' RACE reads, TCRdb lists one record per CDR3 protein. Here the sample spans about 830,000 distinct CDR3 sequences, about 62% being singletons. The rearrangement joins TRBV15 to TRBJ2-3; D gene uncertain. The TCR was taken from a man aged 25 to 45 in good health. Sequences were obtained from blood. CDR3 sequence reads: CATSRPFGDTQYF. The DNA of the CDR3 is TGTGCCACCAGCAGACCCTTTGGTGATACGCAGTATTTT. Looking up the rest from reference TRBV15 and TRBJ2-3 gives the full variable domain: DAMVIQNPRYQVTQFGKPVTLSCSQTLNHNVMYWYQQKSSQAPKLLFHYYDKDFNNEADTPDNFQSRRPNTSFCFLDIRSPGLGDTAMYLCATSRPFGDTQYFGPGTRLTVL.